These 9 T cell receptor beta chains share one sample of origin, sequenced in a study of cytomegalovirus exposure and HLA in healthy donors. Primers: 60 Vbeta forward and 13 Jbeta reverse. Libraries were prepared by immunoSEQ multiplex PCR; TCRdb keeps only in-frame clonotypes and omits some of them. The table has 160,000 or so clones, 65% to 80% seen once. Sequencing used PBMCs. The receptors come from a woman aged 40 to 55 in good health and CMV-seropositive.

The rearrangement uses TRBV5-4 and TRBJ2-1; TRBD1 matches 7 bases. The length of the CDR3 is 14 residues. The germline gives CDR1 SGHNT, CDR2 YYREEE (reference sequence). V gave up 2 bases and J gave up 4 bases; unmatched junction bases: 3. CDR3: CASSFLDRYNEQFF. The CDR3 nucleotides are TGTGCCAGCAGCTTTCTGGACAGGTACAATGAGCAGTTCTTC.

The V gene is TRBV5-1, the J gene TRBJ2-3, with 8 bases lining up with TRBD2. The CDR3 spans 14 residues. The trim removed 3 bases at V and 2 bases at J, leaving 2 bases unmatched. Looked up from germline, CDR1 is SGHRS and CDR2 is YFSETQ. In nucleotides, the CDR3 is TGCGCCAGCAGCTCCGGGGGGGCCACAGATACGCAGTATTTT. As protein: CASSSGGATDTQYF.

The V and J genes are TRBV30 and TRBJ1-1, with D unresolved. Trimming left V 1 base short and J 7 bases short, with 10 bases between. Germline lookup yields CDR1 GTSNPN and CDR2 SVGIG (reference sequence). The CDR3 sequence is 12 residues long. DNA for the CDR3: TGTGCCTGGAGTGGAGGGTATGGTGAAGCTTTCTTT. Translating gives CAWSGGYGEAFF.

The chain has TRBV15 and TRBJ2-3; 7 nucleotides align to TRBD2. Germline V lookup: CDR1 LNHNV, CDR2 YYDKDF (reference sequence). The CDR3 contains 13 residues. V gave up 9 bases and J gave up 1 base; unmatched junction bases: 4. The CDR3 loop reads CATKSGGTDTQYF. The CDR3 DNA reads TGTGCCACTAAGAGCGGGGGCACAGATACGCAGTATTTT.

There are a few counts of this clone. The V and J genes are TRBV7-3 and TRBJ2-5; 9 nucleotides align to TRBD1. The CDR3 totals 15 residues. The V segment lost 6 bases and the J segment 5 bases; nucleotides outside the gene matches: 10. The germline gives CDR1 SGHTA, CDR2 FQGTGA. CDR3 loop: CASSPTGGAGETQYF. CDR3 bases: TGTGCCAGCAGTCCTACAGGGGGCGCCGGGGAGACCCAGTACTTC. The complete variable domain, with remaining parts taken from reference TRBV7-3 and TRBJ2-5, reads GAGVSQTPSNKVTEKGKYVELRCDPISGHTALYWYRQSLGQGPEFLIYFQGTGAADDSGLPNDRFFAVRPEGSVSTLKIQRTERGDSAVYLCASSPTGGAGETQYFGPGTRLLVL.

The rearrangement uses TRBV7-3 and TRBJ2-1; D may be TRBD1 (6 bases). V gave up 1 base and J gave up 4 bases, with 11 bases separating them. There are 15 residues in the CDR3. Germline values: CDR1 SGHTA, CDR2 FQGTGA. The CDR3 DNA is TGTGCCAGCAGCTTAAGAGGGGGATGGTACAATGAGCAGTTCTTC. Its translation: CASSLRGGWYNEQFF.

The chain is built from TRBV5-8 and TRBJ2-7; tentative D call: TRBD2 (5 bases). There are 15 residues in the CDR3. The ends were cut back, 0 bases at V and 5 bases at J, with 15 bases in the middle. CDR1 SGHTS and CDR2 YDEGEE come from the germline V gene. The CDR3 loop reads CASSLGLGSRHEQYF. In DNA form, the CDR3 reads TGTGCCAGCAGCTTGGGTTTAGGGAGCCGCCACGAGCAGTACTTC.

The chain carries TRBV28 and TRBJ1-1; perhaps TRBD1 as D (6 bases). Trimming pared 6 bases from V and 0 bases from J, leaving 11 bases between. CDR3 length: 14 amino acids. Germline lookup yields CDR1 MDHEN and CDR2 SYDVKM. Here the CDR3 DNA reads TGTGCCAGCAGGTATGGGGGCCTGAACACTGAAGCTTTCTTT. Translation gives CASRYGGLNTEAFF.

This chain joins TRBV6-1 and TRBJ2-5, with 8 positions matching TRBD2. The CDR3 consists of 13 residues. CDR1 and CDR2 (germline): MNHNS, SASEGT. The J segment lost 9 bases and the V segment lost 1 base, leaving 4 bases of the junction unmatched. The chain's CDR3 is CASSEDPGGAQYF. The CDR3 DNA is TGTGCCAGCAGTGAAGACCCGGGAGGGGCCCAGTACTTC.